This T cell receptor (beta chain) was identified in a study of T-cell reconstitution after alpha-beta-depleted transplantation in children. Unique molecular identifiers were used in preparing the TCRbeta library. TCRdb passed the PCR reads through MiXCR, listing each CDR3 protein once. This sample carries some 400,000 distinct CDR3 sequences, over 20% of them seen once, and the ten largest clones take approximately 3.9%. This clonotype was seen only a few times. This material consisted of PBMCs from the stem cell graft donor, taken from the stem cell graft. This receptor was taken from a human donor who donated a stem cell graft to a child with acute myeloid leukemia.

The CDR3 nucleotides are TGTGCCAGCAGCTTGGATAGCCCGGGCTACAATGAGCAGTTCTTC. This sequence encodes CASSLDSPGYNEQFF. The J gene is TRBJ2-1, the V gene TRBV5-6; D not certain. The CDR3 contains 15 residues. The ends were cut back, 0 bases at V and 3 bases at J, with 10 bases in the middle. In germline, CDR1 is SGHDT, CDR2 YYEEEE.